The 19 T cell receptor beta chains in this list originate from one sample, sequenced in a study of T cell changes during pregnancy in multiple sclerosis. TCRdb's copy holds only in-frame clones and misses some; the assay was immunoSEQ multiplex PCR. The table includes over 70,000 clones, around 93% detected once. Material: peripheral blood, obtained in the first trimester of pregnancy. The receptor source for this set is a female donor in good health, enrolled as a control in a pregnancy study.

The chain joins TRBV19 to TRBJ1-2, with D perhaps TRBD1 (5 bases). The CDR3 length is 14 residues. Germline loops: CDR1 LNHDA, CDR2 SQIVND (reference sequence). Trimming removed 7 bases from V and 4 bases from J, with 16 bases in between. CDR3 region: CASTPPGRGYGYTF. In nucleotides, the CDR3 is TGTGCCAGTACTCCTCCCGGTAGGGGCTATGGCTACACCTTC.

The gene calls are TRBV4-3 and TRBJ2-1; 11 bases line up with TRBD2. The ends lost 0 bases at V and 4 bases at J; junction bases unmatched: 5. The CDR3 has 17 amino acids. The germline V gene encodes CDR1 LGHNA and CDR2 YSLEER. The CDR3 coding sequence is TGCGCCAGCAGCCAAGAGATAGCGGGGGGGTTATACAATGAGCAGTTCTTC. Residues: CASSQEIAGGLYNEQFF.

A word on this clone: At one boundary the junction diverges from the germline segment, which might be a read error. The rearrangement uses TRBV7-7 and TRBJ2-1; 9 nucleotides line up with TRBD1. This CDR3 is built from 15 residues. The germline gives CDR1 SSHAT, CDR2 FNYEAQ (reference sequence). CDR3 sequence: CASSPTGGGIDEQFF. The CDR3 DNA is TGTGCTAGCAGCCCGACAGGGGGAGGAATTGATGAGCAGTTCTTC. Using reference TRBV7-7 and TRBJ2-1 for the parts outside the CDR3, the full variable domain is GAGVSQSPRYKVTKRGQDVTLRCDPISSHATLYWYQQALGQGPEFLTYFNYEAQPDKSGLPSDRFSAERPEGSISTLTIQRTEQRDSAMYRCASSPTGGGIDEQFFGPGTRLTVL.

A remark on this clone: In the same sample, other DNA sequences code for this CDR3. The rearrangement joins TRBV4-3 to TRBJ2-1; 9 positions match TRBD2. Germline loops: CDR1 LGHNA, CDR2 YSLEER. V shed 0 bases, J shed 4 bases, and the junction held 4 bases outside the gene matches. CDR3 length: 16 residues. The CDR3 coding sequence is TGCGCCAGCAGCCAAGATCCAGCGGGGGGTTACAATGAGCAGTTCTTC. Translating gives CASSQDPAGGYNEQFF.

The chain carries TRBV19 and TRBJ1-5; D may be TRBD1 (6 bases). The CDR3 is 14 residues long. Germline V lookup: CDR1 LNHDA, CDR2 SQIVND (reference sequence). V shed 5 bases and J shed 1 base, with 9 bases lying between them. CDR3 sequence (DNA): TGTGCCAGTAGTCTTGACAGGAGCAATCAGCCCCAGCATTTT. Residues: CASSLDRSNQPQHF.

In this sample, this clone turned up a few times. The CDR3 nucleotides read TGTGCCACTCTGAGAGCTTCCTACGAGCAGTACTTC. It yields the protein CATLRASYEQYF. This sequence joins TRBV28 and TRBJ2-7; no clear D. Trimming took 10 bases from V and 1 from J, leaving 11 bases between them. The CDR3 length is 12 residues. Germline CDR1 and CDR2: MDHEN and SYDVKM.

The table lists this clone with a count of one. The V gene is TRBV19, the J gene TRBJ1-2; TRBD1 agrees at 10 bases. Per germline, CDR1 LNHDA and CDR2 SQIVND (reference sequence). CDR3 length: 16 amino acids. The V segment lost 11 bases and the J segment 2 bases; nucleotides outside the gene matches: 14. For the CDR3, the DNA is TGTGCCGTAGGGCCTCGGGGGACAGGGGAAAACTATGGCTACACCTTC. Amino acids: CAVGPRGTGENYGYTF.

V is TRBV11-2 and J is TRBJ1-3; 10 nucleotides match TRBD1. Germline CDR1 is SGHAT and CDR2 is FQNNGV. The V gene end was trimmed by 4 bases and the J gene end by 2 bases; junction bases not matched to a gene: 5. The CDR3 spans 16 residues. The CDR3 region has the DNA TGTGCCAGCAGCTCCAGTGGGACAGGGGCTGGAAACACCATATATTTT. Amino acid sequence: CASSSSGTGAGNTIYF.

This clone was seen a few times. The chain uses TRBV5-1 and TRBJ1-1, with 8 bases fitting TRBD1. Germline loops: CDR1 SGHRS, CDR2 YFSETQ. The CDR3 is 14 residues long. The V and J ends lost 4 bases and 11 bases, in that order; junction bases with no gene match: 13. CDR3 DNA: TGCGCCAGCAGCAAAAAGACAGGGGAAATCTTGGCTTTCTTT. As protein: CASSKKTGEILAFF.

CDR3 DNA: TGTGCCATCAGTGAACAGCGGGAAGGCACCGGGGAGCTGTTTTTT. Its protein product is CAISEQREGTGELFF. The J gene is TRBJ2-2, the V gene TRBV10-3; 7 nucleotides align to TRBD2. CDR3 length equals 15 residues. The V gene end was trimmed by 3 bases and the J gene end by 4 bases; junction bases not matched to a gene: 5. CDR1 and CDR2 (germline): ENHRY, SYGVKD.

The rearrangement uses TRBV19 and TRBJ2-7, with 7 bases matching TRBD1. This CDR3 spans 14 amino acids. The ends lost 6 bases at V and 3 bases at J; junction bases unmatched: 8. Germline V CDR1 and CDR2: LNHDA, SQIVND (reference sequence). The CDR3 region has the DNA TGTGCCAGTAGGGCCGGGACAGCCAGCTACGAGCAGTACTTC. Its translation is CASRAGTASYEQYF.

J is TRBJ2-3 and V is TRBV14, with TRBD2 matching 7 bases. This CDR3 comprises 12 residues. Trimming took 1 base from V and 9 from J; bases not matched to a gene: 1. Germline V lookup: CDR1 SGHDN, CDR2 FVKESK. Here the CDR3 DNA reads TGTGCCAGCAGCCAAGGTAGCGGGACGCAGTATTTT. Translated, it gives CASSQGSGTQYF.

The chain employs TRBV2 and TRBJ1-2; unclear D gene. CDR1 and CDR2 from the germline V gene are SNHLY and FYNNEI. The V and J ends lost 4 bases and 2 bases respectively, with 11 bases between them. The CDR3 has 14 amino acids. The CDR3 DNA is TGTGCCAGCAGTGTTATAGCGGAAAACTATGGCTACACCTTC. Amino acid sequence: CASSVIAENYGYTF.

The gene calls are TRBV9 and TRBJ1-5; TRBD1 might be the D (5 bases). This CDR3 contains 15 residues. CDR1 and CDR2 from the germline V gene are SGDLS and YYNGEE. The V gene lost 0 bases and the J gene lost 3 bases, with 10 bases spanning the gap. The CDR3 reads CASSVGGGLNQPQHF. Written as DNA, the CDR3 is TGTGCCAGCAGCGTAGGGGGGGGTCTCAATCAGCCCCAGCATTTT.

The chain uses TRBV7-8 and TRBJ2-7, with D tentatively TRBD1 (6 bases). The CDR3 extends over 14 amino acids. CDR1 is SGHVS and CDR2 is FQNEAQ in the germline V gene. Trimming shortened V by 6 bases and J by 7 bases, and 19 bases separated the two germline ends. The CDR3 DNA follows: TGTGCCAGCAGGCCGACAGGCGGGTGGGGGGAGCAGTACTTC. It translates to CASRPTGGWGEQYF.

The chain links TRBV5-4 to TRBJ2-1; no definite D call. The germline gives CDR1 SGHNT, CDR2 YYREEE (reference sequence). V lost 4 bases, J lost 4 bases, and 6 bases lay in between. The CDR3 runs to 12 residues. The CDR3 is CASSLNYNEQFF. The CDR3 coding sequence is TGTGCCAGCAGCCTAAATTACAATGAGCAGTTCTTC.

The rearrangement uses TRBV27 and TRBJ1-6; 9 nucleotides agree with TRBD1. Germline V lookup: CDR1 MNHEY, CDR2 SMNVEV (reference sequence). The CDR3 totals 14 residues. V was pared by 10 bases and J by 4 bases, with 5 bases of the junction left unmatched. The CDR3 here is CAIGTGTYNSPLHF. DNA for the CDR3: TGTGCCATTGGGACAGGGACATATAATTCACCCCTCCACTTT.

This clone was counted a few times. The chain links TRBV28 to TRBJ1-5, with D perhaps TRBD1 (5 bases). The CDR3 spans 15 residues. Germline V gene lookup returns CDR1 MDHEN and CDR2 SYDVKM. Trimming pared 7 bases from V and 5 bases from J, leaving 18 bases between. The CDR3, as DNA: TGTGCCAGCATCTCCTCGGGGGAGAGGGATCAGCCCCAGCATTTT. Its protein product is CASISSGERDQPQHF. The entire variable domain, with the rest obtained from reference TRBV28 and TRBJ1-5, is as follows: DVKVTQSSRYLVKRTGEKVFLECVQDMDHENMFWYRQDPGLGLRLIYFSYDVKMKEKGDIPEGYSVSREKKERFSLILESASTNQTSMYLCASISSGERDQPQHFGDGTRLSIL.

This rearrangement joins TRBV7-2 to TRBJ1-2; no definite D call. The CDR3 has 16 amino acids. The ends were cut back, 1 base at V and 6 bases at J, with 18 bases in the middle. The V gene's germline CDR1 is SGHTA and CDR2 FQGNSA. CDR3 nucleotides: TGTGCCAGCAGCTTAGAGCCAATAGCATCGGTGGATGGCTACACCTTC. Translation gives CASSLEPIASVDGYTF.